Listed below are T cell receptor beta chains from one sample, sequenced in a study of graft-versus-host responses after intestinal transplantation. Data came from immunoSEQ multiplex PCR; TCRdb stores just in-frame clones and leaves some out. The sample yields 85,000 to 90,000 clones, approximately 92% seen once. What these receptors recognize is not known. This specimen was unstimulated CD4+ T cells sorted from spleen or lymph node cells, taken before intestinal transplant. The receptors here all came from a human donor who received an intestinal transplant. CDR3s include the opening cysteine and the closing phenylalanine or tryptophan. D genes are given only for firm matches. Clone size is not always given. Where it is, it says once, few, many or a class for expanded clones.

v_gene	abundance	j_gene	d_gene	CDR3nt	CDR3aa
TRBV2	once	TRBJ1-2	-	TGTGCCAGCAGCTCCAGGGACGCTAACTATGGCTACACCTTC	CASSSRDANYGYTF
TRBV28	-	TRBJ2-7	TRBD1	TGTGCCAGCAACAGGGGGTTCTCCTACGAGCAGTACTTC	CASNRGFSYEQYF
TRBV27	-	TRBJ1-6	TRBD1	TGTGCCAGCAGGAAGGACAGGGGGAGGGCCTATAATTCACCCCTCCACTTT	CASRKDRGRAYNSPLHF
TRBV28	-	TRBJ2-1	-	TGTGCCAGCAGTTTAGTCGTAGACAATGAGCAGTTCTTC	CASSLVVDNEQFF
TRBV9	once	TRBJ2-3	TRBD2	TGTGCCAGCAGCGTAGAAGGCGGGAGTCTAAATACGCAGTATTTT	CASSVEGGSLNTQYF
TRBV28	-	TRBJ2-7	-	TGTGCCAGCAGTATTAACTACGAGCAGTACTTC	CASSINYEQYF
TRBV6-1	-	TRBJ1-5	TRBD1	TGTGCCAGCAGACCGACAGGGTTGGGGGATCAGCCCCAGCATTTT	CASRPTGLGDQPQHF
TRBV5-1	-	TRBJ2-1	TRBD2	TGCGCCAGCAGCTTGGGGGAGGGGCCCTACAATGAGCAGTTCTTC	CASSLGEGPYNEQFF
TRBV5-1	-	TRBJ2-7	TRBD1	TGCGCCAGCAGTCCCGGACAGGGTCTCCACGAGCAGTACTTC	CASSPGQGLHEQYF
TRBV6-6	-	TRBJ2-7	TRBD2	TGTGCCAGCAGCTGGGGACTAGCGGGAGTCGGCGAGCAGTACTTC	CASSWGLAGVGEQYF
TRBV14	-	TRBJ2-3	-	TGTGCCAGCAGCCAAGTGGGGGATTGGCGCACAGATACGCAGTATTTT	CASSQVGDWRTDTQYF
TRBV4-1	-	TRBJ1-2	-	TGTGCCAGCAGCCAAGAAGGACGGCTGTATGGCTACACCTTC	CASSQEGRLYGYTF
TRBV7-9	-	TRBJ2-4	TRBD1	TGTGCCAGCAGCCCGTTGACAGGGATGGGAAACATTCAGTACTTC	CASSPLTGMGNIQYF
TRBV5-6	-	TRBJ1-1	-	TGTGCCAGCAGCCCGAGGGGGGTCAACACTGAAGCTTTCTTT	CASSPRGVNTEAFF
TRBV6-8	few	TRBJ2-7	TRBD2	TGTGCCAGCAGTCAAGCGGGAGATGGCTCCTACGAGCAGTACTTC	CASSQAGDGSYEQYF
TRBV11-3	once	TRBJ2-2	-	TGTGCCAGCAGCCCGAGGACAAACACCGGGGAGCTGTTTTTT	CASSPRTNTGELFF
TRBV5-1	-	TRBJ2-5	TRBD1	TGCGCCAGCAGCTTGAAGGGACAGGGGAAAGAGACCCAGTACTTC	CASSLKGQGKETQYF
TRBV2	-	TRBJ2-7	-	TGTGCCAGCAGTGATATCAGCTCCTACGAGCAGTACTTC	CASSDISSYEQYF
TRBV6-1	-	TRBJ1-2	-	TGTGCCAGCAGTGACGCCCTGGGGGGGGCGGCCTATGGCTACACCTTC	CASSDALGGAAYGYTF
TRBV5-1	-	TRBJ1-2	TRBD1	TGCGCCAGCAGCCCCCGGGACAGGGGGCATGGCTACACCTTC	CASSPRDRGHGYTF
TRBV12-5	-	TRBJ1-1	TRBD1	TGTGCTAGTGGTTTGTCAGGGGGCGCGATGAACACTGAAGCTTTCTTT	CASGLSGGAMNTEAFF
TRBV11-2	-	TRBJ2-7	-	TGTGCCAGCACCTATCTGGACAGATTTTACGAGCAGTACTTC	CASTYLDRFYEQYF
TRBV10-3	-	TRBJ2-5	-	TGTGCCATCAGTGAGGCCTTACAAGAGACCCAGTACTTC	CAISEALQETQYF
TRBV28	-	TRBJ1-6	-	TGTGCCAGCAGTTCCCTTCTTGGGTCACCCCTCCACTTT	CASSSLLGSPLHF
TRBV6-5	-	TRBJ1-5	-	TGTGCCAGCAGTTACTCCGGGGACAAGAATCAGCCCCAGCATTTT	CASSYSGDKNQPQHF
TRBV12-2	-	TRBJ2-1	-	TGTGCAAGTCGCTCACCGACGGGACCTCCCAAGGTCTTC	CASRSPTGPPKVF
TRBV5-6	-	TRBJ1-3	-	TGTGCCAGCAGCCCGAGCGGGGCCGATTACTCTGGAAACACCATATATTTT	CASSPSGADYSGNTIYF
TRBV5-4	-	TRBJ2-7	TRBD2	TGTGCCAGCAGCACACCGGGACTAGCGTCGGGGGAGCAGTACTTC	CASSTPGLASGEQYF
TRBV5-4	-	TRBJ2-7	TRBD2	TGTGCCAGCAGCCGTAGCGGGAGTTACGAGCAGTACTTC	CASSRSGSYEQYF
TRBV19	-	TRBJ2-7	TRBD2	TGTGCCAGTAGTATTGGGACTAGCGGGACCTCTTACTCCTACGAGCAGTACTTC	CASSIGTSGTSYSYEQYF
TRBV6-6	-	TRBJ2-3	TRBD2	TGTGCCAGCAGTACCGGGACTAGGTACGCAGATACGCAGTATTTT	CASSTGTRYADTQYF
TRBV6-4	-	TRBJ2-7	-	TGTGCCAGCAGCCGCTCCTACGAGCAGTACTTC	CASSRSYEQYF